This passage covers 26 T cell receptor beta chains from one sample sequenced in a study of CD4 T cells in relation to SARS-CoV-2 and coronaviruses. Measured with immunoSEQ multiplex PCR; TCRdb has only the in-frame clones, and not every one. The table records roughly 10,000 clones, over 65% of them present only once. No antigen has been assigned to these receptors. CD4+ T cells from unexposed donors were obtained before the COVID-19 pandemic (2011-2018). After approximately ten days of culture, CD4+ T cells were isolated. Material: CD4+ T cells from PBMCs, cultured in vitro. These receptors were obtained from a human donor in good health.

The chain employs TRBV10-3 and TRBJ2-5, with TRBD1 matching over 9 bases. The CDR3 is 13 amino acids. Losses at the gene ends were 6 bases for V and 3 bases for J; bases not matched to a gene: 2. CDR1 ENHRY and CDR2 SYGVKD come from the germline V gene. CDR3 loop: CAIRGTGKETQYF. The CDR3 DNA sequence: TGTGCCATCAGGGGGACAGGGAAAGAGACCCAGTACTTC.

The chain employs TRBV29-1 and TRBJ2-1; 12 bases are shared with TRBD2. V lost 7 bases and J lost 0; bases outside the gene matches: 10. CDR1 is SQVTM and CDR2 is ANQGSEA in the germline V gene. This CDR3 is 17 amino acids long. The CDR3 loop reads CSEEGLAGYSSYNEQFF. CDR3 DNA sequence: TGCAGCGAGGAAGGACTAGCGGGGTATAGCTCCTACAATGAGCAGTTCTTC.

This clone was seen a single time. This chain connects TRBV5-1 to TRBJ2-1; TRBD1 agrees at 9 bases. Germline V gene sequence: CDR1 SGHRS, CDR2 YFSETQ. V was pared by 3 bases and J by 7 bases, with 11 bases of the junction left unmatched. This CDR3 spans 16 amino acids. In nucleotides, the CDR3 is TGCGCCAGCAGCTCTGGGACAGGGAATTTTAGGAATGAGCAGTTCTTC. Protein product: CASSSGTGNFRNEQFF.

In this sample, this clone turned up a few times. The chain uses TRBV2 and TRBJ1-5; D might be TRBD1 (5 bases). Germline V gene sequence: CDR1 SNHLY, CDR2 FYNNEI. This CDR3 region has 15 residues. V lost 3 bases to trimming and J lost 0 bases, with 9 bases between them. The CDR3 DNA follows: TGTGCCAGCAGTGAGGGGCCAGATAGCAATCAGCCCCAGCATTTT. It codes for CASSEGPDSNQPQHF.

V and J are TRBV30 and TRBJ2-1; maybe TRBD2 (5 bases). The V gene lost 2 bases and the J gene lost 6 bases, with 11 bases spanning the gap. There are 13 residues in the CDR3. Germline V lookup: CDR1 GTSNPN, CDR2 SVGIG (reference sequence). CDR3 sequence (DNA): TGTGCCTGGAGTAGGGAGCGACTCAATGAGCAGTTCTTC. Its translation is CAWSRERLNEQFF.

The chain recombines TRBV18 with TRBJ2-7, with D possibly matching TRBD1 (6 bases). The CDR3 sequence is 14 residues long. Germline V lookup: CDR1 KGHSH, CDR2 LQKENI. The V end lost 3 bases, the J end lost 5 bases, and 14 bases lay between the germline ends. For the CDR3, the DNA is TGTGCCAGCTCACCCGGGACAAGCAGGAACGAGCAGTACTTC. The encoded protein is CASSPGTSRNEQYF.

The chain couples TRBV9 to TRBJ2-3, with unresolved D. With 0 bases removed from V and 0 bases from J, the gap between germline ends came to 5 bases. Germline V gene sequence: CDR1 SGDLS, CDR2 YYNGEE. The CDR3 length is 14 residues. The CDR3 loop reads CASSVDGSTDTQYF. CDR3 sequence (DNA): TGTGCCAGCAGCGTAGATGGGAGCACAGATACGCAGTATTTT.

There are a few counts of this clone. CDR3 sequence reads: CASSYRAGRINEKLFF. In nucleotides, the CDR3 is TGTGCCAGCAGTTACCGGGCAGGGAGGATCAATGAAAAACTGTTTTTT. The J gene is TRBJ1-4, the V gene TRBV6-5; possibly TRBD1 for D (5 bases). CDR1 is MNHEY, CDR2 SVGAGI, per germline. Trimming left V 2 bases short and J 5 bases short, with 15 bases between. The CDR3 length is 16 residues.

The chain employs TRBV5-4 and TRBJ2-7; no reliable D call. V dropped 4 bases and J dropped 1 base, with 15 bases sitting between them. Germline values: CDR1 SGHNT, CDR2 YYREEE (reference sequence). This CDR3 contains 15 residues. The CDR3 DNA sequence: TGTGCCAGCAGCCGCGACCTGACACCTTCCTACGAGCAGTACTTC. Its protein is CASSRDLTPSYEQYF.

J is TRBJ2-2 and V is TRBV10-2; D remains unclear. The germline V gene has CDR1 WSHSY and CDR2 SAAADI. The V and J ends lost 10 bases and 5 bases respectively, with 23 bases between them. This CDR3 has 16 residues. CDR3 coding DNA: TGCGCCACCCGAGAAAGTCTTTTGTGGCTTACCGGGGAGCTGTTTTTT. Amino acids: CATRESLLWLTGELFF.

J is TRBJ2-1 and V is TRBV11-3; perhaps TRBD2 as D (6 bases). Germline V lookup: CDR1 SGHNT, CDR2 YENEEA. The V and J ends lost 0 bases and 0 bases respectively, with 9 bases between them. The CDR3 totals 16 residues. CDR3 region: CASSLEAGSSYNEQFF. The CDR3 bases are TGTGCCAGCAGCTTAGAGGCGGGGAGCTCCTACAATGAGCAGTTCTTC. Using reference TRBV11-3 and TRBJ2-1 for the parts outside the CDR3, the full variable domain is EAGVVQSPRYKIIEKKQPVAFWCNPISGHNTLYWYLQNLGQGPELLIRYENEEAVDDSQLPKDRFSAERLKGVDSTLKIQPAELGDSAVYLCASSLEAGSSYNEQFFGPGTRLTVL.

The chain employs TRBV11-2 and TRBJ2-7; D may correspond to TRBD1 or TRBD2 (5 bases each). V lost 1 base and J 3 bases, leaving 13 bases between the germline ends. Germline CDR1 SGHAT, CDR2 FQNNGV. The CDR3 length is 15 residues. The CDR3 loop is CASSLVGRDGYEQYF. The CDR3 nucleotides are TGTGCCAGCAGCTTAGTCGGACGGGACGGCTACGAGCAGTACTTC.

The chain couples TRBV2 to TRBJ1-3; possibly TRBD1 for D (5 bases). V was trimmed by 3 bases and J by 0 bases, leaving 9 bases between them. This CDR3 contains 15 residues. Germline-derived CDR1 and CDR2 are SNHLY and FYNNEI. DNA for the CDR3: TGTGCCAGCAGTGAGGGGCTACTCTCTGGAAACACCATATATTTT. Its translation: CASSEGLLSGNTIYF.

The J gene is TRBJ2-7, the V gene TRBV4-3, with D possibly being TRBD1 (5 bases). The CDR3 is 15 residues long. The germline gives CDR1 LGHNA, CDR2 YSLEER. V shed 5 bases and J shed 4 bases, with 18 bases lying between them. The DNA for the CDR3 is TGCGCCAGCAGCAGACAGTACAGTCCGATTTACGAGCAGTACTTC. Translation gives CASSRQYSPIYEQYF.

Written as DNA, the CDR3 is TGTGCCAGTAGTAAGGAGGGATTGACCTCTCTTGGAAACACCATATATTTT. The encoded protein is CASSKEGLTSLGNTIYF. The chain couples TRBV19 to TRBJ1-3; no definite D call. Per the germline V gene, CDR1 is LNHDA and CDR2 is SQIVND (reference sequence). The V end lost 4 bases, the J end lost 3 bases, and 19 bases lay between the germline ends. CDR3 length: 17 residues.

V gene TRBV6-2 or TRBV6-3 combines with J gene TRBJ2-5; D not resolved. Germline CDR1 is MNHEY and CDR2 is SVGEGT. This CDR3 has 13 amino acids. The V end was cut by 4 bases, the J end by 5 bases, with 11 bases between. The CDR3 region has the DNA TGTGCCAGCAGTTCTCCGATGGGGGAGACCCAGTACTTC. Translation gives CASSSPMGETQYF.

This clone has a handful of counts. This sequence joins TRBV5-1 and TRBJ2-5; no firm D call. V was cut by 3 bases and J by 2 bases, with 11 bases left in between. Germline V gives CDR1 SGHRS, CDR2 YFSETQ. CDR3 size: 14 residues. CDR3 nucleotides: TGCGCCAGCAGCTCGGCAGGTGGGCAAGAGACCCAGTACTTC. Translation gives CASSSAGGQETQYF. The whole variable domain, remainder taken from reference TRBV5-1 and TRBJ2-5, is KAGVTQTPRYLIKTRGQQVTLSCSPISGHRSVSWYQQTPGQGLQFLFEYFSETQRNKGNFPGRFSGRQFSNSRSEMNVSTLELGDSALYLCASSSAGGQETQYFGPGTRLLVL.

This chain's CDR3 is CASNQGGGARTYEQYF. As DNA, the CDR3 is TGCGCCAGCAACCAGGGCGGGGGGGCGAGAACCTACGAGCAGTACTTC. This sequence joins TRBV5-1 and TRBJ2-7, with 9 positions matching TRBD2. The CDR3 extends over 16 amino acids. Germline CDR1 and CDR2: SGHRS and YFSETQ. The ends lost 6 bases at V and 2 bases at J; junction bases unmatched: 12.

The V and J genes are TRBV9 and TRBJ2-1; 8 bases line up with TRBD2. The germline gives CDR1 SGDLS, CDR2 YYNGEE. Trimming at V came to 5 bases and at J to 7 bases, leaving 11 bases not matched to a gene. This CDR3 contains 15 residues. The CDR3 sequence: CASSPAAGVGNEQFF. The CDR3 bases are TGTGCCAGCAGTCCTGCAGCGGGAGTTGGTAATGAGCAGTTCTTC.

This chain connects TRBV2 to TRBJ1-1, with 7 bases matching TRBD1. The CDR3 is 13 amino acids. Trimming removed 6 bases from V and 1 base from J; junction bases left unmatched: 2. CDR1 is SNHLY, CDR2 FYNNEI, per germline. The chain's CDR3 is CASSRQGNTEAFF. In nucleotides, the CDR3 is TGTGCCAGCAGCAGACAGGGGAACACTGAAGCTTTCTTT.

The chain has TRBV7-9 and TRBJ1-1; TRBD1 aligns across 7 bases. V lost 5 bases and J lost 11; bases outside the gene matches: 11. Germline values: CDR1 SEHNR, CDR2 FQNEAQ (reference sequence). This CDR3 has 13 residues. This chain's CDR3 is CASSRTGQRDAFF. DNA of the CDR3: TGTGCCAGCAGCCGAACGGGACAGCGGGACGCTTTCTTT.

This clone was found a few times. The J gene is TRBJ2-7, the V gene TRBV7-8; TRBD1 or TRBD2 may be the D gene (5 bases each). Trimming pared 5 bases from V and 0 bases from J, leaving 11 bases between. The CDR3 contains 14 residues. Germline V gene sequence: CDR1 SGHVS, CDR2 FQNEAQ. The CDR3 region is CASSTRDGSYEQYF. The CDR3 coding sequence is TGTGCCAGCAGCACCCGGGACGGCTCCTACGAGCAGTACTTC. The complete variable domain, with remaining parts taken from reference TRBV7-8 and TRBJ2-7, reads GAGVSQSPRYKVAKRGQDVALRCDPISGHVSLFWYQQALGQGPEFLTYFQNEAQLDKSGLPSDRFFAERPEGSVSTLKIQRTQQEDSAVYLCASSTRDGSYEQYFGPGTRLTVT.

The chain is built from TRBV7-9 and TRBJ1-2, with 8 bases identical to TRBD1. This CDR3 has 15 amino acids. The germline gives CDR1 SEHNR, CDR2 FQNEAQ (reference sequence). V was pared by 5 bases and J by 7 bases, with 12 bases of the junction left unmatched. The CDR3 DNA sequence: TGTGCCAGCAGCCCAGTAGGGCAGGGGGCAGGTGGCTACACCTTC. Its protein is CASSPVGQGAGGYTF.

The J gene is TRBJ2-2, the V gene TRBV6-2 or TRBV6-3; TRBD2 is a possible D gene (5 bases). V lost 3 bases and J lost 4, with 12 bases in between. Germline V gene data show CDR1 as MNHEY and CDR2 as SVGEGT. CDR3 length: 15 amino acids. The CDR3 region is CASSYLREGTGELFF. The CDR3 DNA reads TGTGCCAGCAGTTATCTCCGTGAGGGCACCGGGGAGCTGTTTTTT.

This chain joins TRBV6-5 and TRBJ2-7; 13 positions match TRBD2. The CDR3 is 15 amino acids. V was clipped by 4 bases and J by 3 bases; unmatched bases: 3. The germline CDR1 and CDR2 sequences are MNHEY and SVGAGI. The CDR3 coding sequence is TGTGCCAGCAGTTCCGGGACTAGCGGGGACTACGAGCAGTACTTC. Its protein product is CASSSGTSGDYEQYF.

CDR3 nucleotides: TGCGCCAGCAGCTTCGGAGGGGGCAGAGATACGCAGTATTTT. Protein sequence: CASSFGGGRDTQYF. The chain links TRBV5-1 to TRBJ2-3; tentative D call: TRBD1 (7 bases). This CDR3 spans 14 amino acids. Germline V gene data show CDR1 as SGHRS and CDR2 as YFSETQ. The V end lost 2 bases, the J end lost 5 bases, and 12 bases lay between the germline ends.